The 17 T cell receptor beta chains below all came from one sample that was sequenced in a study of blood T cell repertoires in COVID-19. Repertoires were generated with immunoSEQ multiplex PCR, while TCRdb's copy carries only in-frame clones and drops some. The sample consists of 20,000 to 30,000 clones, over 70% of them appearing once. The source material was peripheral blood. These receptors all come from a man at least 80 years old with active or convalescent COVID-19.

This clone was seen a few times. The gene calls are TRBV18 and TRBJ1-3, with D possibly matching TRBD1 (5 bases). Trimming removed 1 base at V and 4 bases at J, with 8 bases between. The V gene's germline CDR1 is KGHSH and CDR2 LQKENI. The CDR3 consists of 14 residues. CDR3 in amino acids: CASSPQGNGNTIYF. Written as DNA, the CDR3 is TGTGCCAGCTCACCACAGGGGAACGGAAACACCATATATTTT.

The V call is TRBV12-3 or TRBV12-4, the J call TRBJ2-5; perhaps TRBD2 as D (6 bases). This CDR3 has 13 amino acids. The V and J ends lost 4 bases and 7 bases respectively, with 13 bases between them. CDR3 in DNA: TGTGCCAGCAGTTCAGGGCGGGATGGGACCCAGTACTTC. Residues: CASSSGRDGTQYF.

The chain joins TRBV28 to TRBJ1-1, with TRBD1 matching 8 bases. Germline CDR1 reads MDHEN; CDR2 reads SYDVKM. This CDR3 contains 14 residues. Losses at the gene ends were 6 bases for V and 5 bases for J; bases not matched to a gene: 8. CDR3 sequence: CASRAGGARTEAFF. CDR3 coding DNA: TGTGCCAGCAGGGCAGGGGGCGCGAGAACTGAAGCTTTCTTT.

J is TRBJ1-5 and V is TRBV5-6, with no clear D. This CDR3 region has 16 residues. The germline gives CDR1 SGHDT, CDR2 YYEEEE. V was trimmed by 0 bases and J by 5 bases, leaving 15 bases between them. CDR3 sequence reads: CASSLDGPTGYQPQHF. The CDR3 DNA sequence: TGTGCCAGCAGCTTGGATGGCCCAACCGGGTATCAGCCCCAGCATTTT.

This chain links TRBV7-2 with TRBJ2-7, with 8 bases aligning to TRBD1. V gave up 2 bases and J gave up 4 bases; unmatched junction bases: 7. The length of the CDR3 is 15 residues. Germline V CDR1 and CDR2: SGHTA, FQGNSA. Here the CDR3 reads CASSLKQGGSYEQYF. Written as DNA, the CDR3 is TGTGCCAGCAGCTTAAAACAGGGGGGCAGTTACGAGCAGTACTTC.

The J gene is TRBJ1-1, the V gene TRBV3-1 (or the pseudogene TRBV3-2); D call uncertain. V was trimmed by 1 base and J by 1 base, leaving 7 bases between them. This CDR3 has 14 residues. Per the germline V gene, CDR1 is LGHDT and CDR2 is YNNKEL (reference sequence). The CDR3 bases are TGTGCCAGCAGCCAAGTCGCAGGGAACACTGAAGCTTTCTTT. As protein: CASSQVAGNTEAFF.

The CDR3 loop is CASSFGENQPQHF. The CDR3 DNA sequence: TGTGCCAGCAGCTTCGGAGAGAATCAGCCCCAGCATTTT. V and J are TRBV12-3 or TRBV12-4 and TRBJ1-5; D is uncertain. The ends were cut back, 6 bases at V and 4 bases at J, with 10 bases in the middle. The CDR3 consists of 13 residues.

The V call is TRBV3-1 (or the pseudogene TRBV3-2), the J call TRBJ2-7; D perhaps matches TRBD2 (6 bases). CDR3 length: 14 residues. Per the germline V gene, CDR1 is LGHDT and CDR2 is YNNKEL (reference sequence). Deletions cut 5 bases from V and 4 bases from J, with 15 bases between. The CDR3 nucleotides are TGTGCCAGCAGCAAGGGAGGCAGGAGGTACGAGCAGTACTTC. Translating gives CASSKGGRRYEQYF.

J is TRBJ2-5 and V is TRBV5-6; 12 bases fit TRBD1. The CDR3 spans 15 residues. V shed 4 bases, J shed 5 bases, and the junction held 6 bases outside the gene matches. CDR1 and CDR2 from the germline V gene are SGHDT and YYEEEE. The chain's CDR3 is CASSPGTGGAETQYF. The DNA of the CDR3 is TGTGCCAGCAGCCCAGGGACAGGGGGCGCGGAGACCCAGTACTTC.

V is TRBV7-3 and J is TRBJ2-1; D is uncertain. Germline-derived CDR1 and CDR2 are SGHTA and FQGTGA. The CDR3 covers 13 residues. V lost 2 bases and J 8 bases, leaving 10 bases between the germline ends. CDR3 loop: CASSLATFDEQFF. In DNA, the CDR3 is TGTGCCAGCAGCTTAGCTACTTTTGATGAGCAGTTCTTC.

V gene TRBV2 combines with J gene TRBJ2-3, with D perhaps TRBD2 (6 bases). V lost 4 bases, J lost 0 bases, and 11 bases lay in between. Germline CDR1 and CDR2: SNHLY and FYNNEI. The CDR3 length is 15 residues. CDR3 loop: CASSGSGASTDTQYF. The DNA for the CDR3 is TGTGCCAGCAGTGGGTCGGGAGCCAGCACAGATACGCAGTATTTT.

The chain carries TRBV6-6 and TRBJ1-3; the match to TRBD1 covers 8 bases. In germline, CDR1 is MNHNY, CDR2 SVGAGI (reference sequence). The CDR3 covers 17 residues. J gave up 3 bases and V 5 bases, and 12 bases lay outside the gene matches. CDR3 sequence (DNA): TGTGCCAGCAGTCGGCAGGGGGCCCCTGGTAGTGGAAACACCATATATTTT. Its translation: CASSRQGAPGSGNTIYF.

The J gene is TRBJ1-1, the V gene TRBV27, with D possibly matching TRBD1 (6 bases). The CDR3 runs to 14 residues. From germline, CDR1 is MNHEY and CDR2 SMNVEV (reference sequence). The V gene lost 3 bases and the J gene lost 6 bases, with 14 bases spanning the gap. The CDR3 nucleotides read TGTGCCAGCAGTTTGTGGGGGCCCCGGGCTGAAGCTTTCTTT. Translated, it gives CASSLWGPRAEAFF.

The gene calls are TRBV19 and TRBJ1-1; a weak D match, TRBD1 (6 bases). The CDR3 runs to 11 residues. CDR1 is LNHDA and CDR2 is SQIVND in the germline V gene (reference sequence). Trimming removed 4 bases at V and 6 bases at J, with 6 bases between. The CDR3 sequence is CASSTGAEAFF. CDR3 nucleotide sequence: TGTGCCAGTAGTACAGGGGCTGAAGCTTTCTTT. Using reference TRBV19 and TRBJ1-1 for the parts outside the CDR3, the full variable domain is DGGITQSPKYLFRKEGQNVTLSCEQNLNHDAMYWYRQDPGQGLRLIYYSQIVNDFQKGDIAEGYSVSREKKESFPLTVTSAQKNPTAFYLCASSTGAEAFFGQGTRLTVV.

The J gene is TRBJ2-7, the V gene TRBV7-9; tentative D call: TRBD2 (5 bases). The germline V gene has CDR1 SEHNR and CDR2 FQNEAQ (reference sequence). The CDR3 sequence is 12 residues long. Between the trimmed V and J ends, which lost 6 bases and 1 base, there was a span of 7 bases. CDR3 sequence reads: CASRRDSYEQYF. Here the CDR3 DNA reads TGTGCCAGCAGACGGGATTCCTACGAGCAGTACTTC. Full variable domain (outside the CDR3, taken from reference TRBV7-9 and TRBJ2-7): DTGVSQNPRHKITKRGQNVTFRCDPISEHNRLYWYRQTLGQGPEFLTYFQNEAQLEKSRLLSDRFSAERPKGSFSTLEIQRTEQGDSAMYLCASRRDSYEQYFGPGTRLTVT.

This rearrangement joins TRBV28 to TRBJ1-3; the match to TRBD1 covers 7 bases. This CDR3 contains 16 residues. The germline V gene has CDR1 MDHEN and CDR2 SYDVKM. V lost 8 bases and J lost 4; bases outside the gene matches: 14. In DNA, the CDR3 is TGTGCCAGCGGAGGACAGGCGCGTCACTTGGGAAACACCATATATTTT. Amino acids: CASGGQARHLGNTIYF. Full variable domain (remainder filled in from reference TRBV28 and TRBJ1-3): DVKVTQSSRYLVKRTGEKVFLECVQDMDHENMFWYRQDPGLGLRLIYFSYDVKMKEKGDIPEGYSVSREKKERFSLILESASTNQTSMYLCASGGQARHLGNTIYFGEGSWLTVV.

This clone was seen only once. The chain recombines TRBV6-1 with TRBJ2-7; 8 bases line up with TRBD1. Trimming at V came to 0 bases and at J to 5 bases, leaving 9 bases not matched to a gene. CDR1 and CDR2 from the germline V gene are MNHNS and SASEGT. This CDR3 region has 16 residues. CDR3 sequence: CASSEARTGRENEQYF. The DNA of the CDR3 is TGTGCCAGCAGTGAAGCGAGGACAGGGCGAGAAAACGAGCAGTACTTC.